This T cell receptor (beta chain) was retrieved from a study of blood T cell repertoires in COVID-19. Allocation to cohorts depended on clinical history reported by the participants. For this clone: One end of the junction fails to match germline, which may point to a read error.

The protocol was immunoSEQ multiplex PCR, while the TCRdb copy is restricted to in-frame clones and leaves out a portion. The data hold about 230,000 clones, with around nine tenths observed a single time. The TCR was taken from a man aged 25 to 40 who had recovered from COVID-19. What was sequenced was PBMCs or T cells enriched from blood (not recorded which).

CDR3 DNA: TGCCCCCCCACCCACCGATACGGGGGGGGCAGCAATCAGCCCCAGCATTTT. Protein product: CPPTHRYGGGSNQPQHF. This chain joins TRBV7-4 and TRBJ1-5; D is possibly TRBD1 (6 bases). The CDR3 contains 17 residues. The germline V gene encodes CDR1 SGHVT and CDR2 SQSDAQ.